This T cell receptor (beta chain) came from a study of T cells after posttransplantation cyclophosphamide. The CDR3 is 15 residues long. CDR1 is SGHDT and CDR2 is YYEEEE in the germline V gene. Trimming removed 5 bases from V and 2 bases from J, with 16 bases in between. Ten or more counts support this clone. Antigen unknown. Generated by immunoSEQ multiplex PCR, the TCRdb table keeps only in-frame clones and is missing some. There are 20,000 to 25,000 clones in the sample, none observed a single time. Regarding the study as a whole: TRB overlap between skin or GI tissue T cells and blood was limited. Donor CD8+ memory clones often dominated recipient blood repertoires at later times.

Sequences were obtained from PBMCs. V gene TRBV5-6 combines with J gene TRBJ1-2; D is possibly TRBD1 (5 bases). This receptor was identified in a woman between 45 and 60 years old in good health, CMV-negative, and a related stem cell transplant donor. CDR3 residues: CASSPWGGANYGYTF. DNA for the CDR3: TGTGCCAGCAGTCCCTGGGGAGGGGCCAACTATGGCTACACCTTC.